The 21 T cell receptor beta chains below all came from one sample that was sequenced in a study of shared clonotypes between healthy human individuals. Only in-frame clones appear in the TCRdb table, and some are missing; sequencing was by immunoSEQ multiplex PCR. This sample yields some 92,000 clones, of which about half are seen a single time; over 13% belongs to the top ten. Input material: PBMCs. The receptors originated from a woman between 35 and 50 years old in good health. Some clones in this sample may be carry-over from other donors' samples.

The sample holds many counts of this clone. The chain carries TRBV9 and TRBJ2-5; possibly TRBD1 for D (6 bases). The V gene lost 2 bases and the J gene lost 6 bases, with 35 bases spanning the gap. The CDR3 has 21 amino acids. CDR1 and CDR2 (germline): SGDLS, YYNGEE. Here the CDR3 reads CASSVPTSDRRLSSLRKTQYF. In nucleotides, the CDR3 is TGTGCCAGCAGCGTGCCTACTTCGGACAGAAGGCTAAGTAGCCTAAGAAAGACCCAGTACTTC.

The chain carries TRBV2 and TRBJ2-1, with D perhaps TRBD1 or TRBD2 (5 bases each). V dropped 8 bases and J dropped 6 bases, with 17 bases sitting between them. The CDR3 contains 14 residues. The germline CDR1 and CDR2 sequences are SNHLY and FYNNEI. CDR3 sequence: CASCGTESFNEQFF. The CDR3 nucleotides read TGTGCCAGCTGTGGGACCGAGAGCTTCAATGAGCAGTTCTTC.

This clone occurred a few times. The chain combines TRBV2 with TRBJ2-7; D gene uncertain. The CDR3 is 13 residues long. Germline values: CDR1 SNHLY, CDR2 FYNNEI. V lost 3 bases and J 4 bases, leaving 10 bases between the germline ends. The CDR3 nucleotides read TGTGCCAGCAGTGAGCAGGCGAAGTACGAGCAGTACTTC. The encoded protein is CASSEQAKYEQYF.

Details on this clone: At one of its ends the junction is not consistent with the germline gene, which may arise from a read error. This chain links TRBV7-2 with TRBJ1-6; a possible D gene is TRBD1 (6 bases). This CDR3 comprises 14 residues. Germline V gene data show CDR1 as SGHTA and CDR2 as FQGNSA. The CDR3 coding sequence is TGCGCCAGCAGCCCCAGACAGGCAAATTCACCCCTCCACTTT. Protein: CASSPRQANSPLHF.

The V call is TRBV28, the J call TRBJ2-7; the match to TRBD1 covers 7 bases. The V and J ends lost 6 bases and 3 bases, in that order; junction bases with no gene match: 14. The V gene's germline CDR1 is MDHEN and CDR2 SYDVKM. CDR3 length: 16 amino acids. CDR3 residues: CASRTTKGQRIYEQYF. In DNA form, the CDR3 reads TGTGCCAGCAGGACAACCAAGGGACAGAGAATCTACGAGCAGTACTTC.

Comments on this clone: A far larger clone is one base from this, pointing to a likely read error. Other nucleotide sequences from this sample produce the same CDR3. The V gene is TRBV20-1, the J gene TRBJ2-7, with no clear D. Germline lookup yields CDR1 DFQATT and CDR2 SNEGSKA (reference sequence). The CDR3 is 10 residues long. The chain's CDR3 is CSLGVHEQYF. CDR3 DNA sequence: TGCAGCTTAGGAGTCCACGAGCAGTACTTC.

Notes on this clone: The sample contains more than one DNA sequence encoding this CDR3. This chain joins TRBV5-1 and TRBJ2-7, with unresolved D. Germline values: CDR1 SGHRS, CDR2 YFSETQ. CDR3 length: 14 amino acids. Trimming took off 7 bases at V and 7 bases at J, with 21 bases between the two ends. The CDR3 sequence: CASRPTSLRGEQYF. DNA of the CDR3: TGCGCCAGCCGTCCTACCAGTCTTCGTGGGGAGCAGTACTTC. Combining the CDR3 with reference TRBV5-1 and TRBJ2-7 gives the whole variable domain KAGVTQTPRYLIKTRGQQVTLSCSPISGHRSVSWYQQTPGQGLQFLFEYFSETQRNKGNFPGRFSGRQFSNSRSEMNVSTLELGDSALYLCASRPTSLRGEQYFGPGTRLTVT.

The chain is built from TRBV27 and TRBJ2-7; 11 positions match TRBD2. With 7 bases clipped from V and 4 bases from J, the junction kept 9 bases outside the gene matches. CDR1 and CDR2 from the germline V gene are MNHEY and SMNVEV (reference sequence). The CDR3 length is 15 residues. The CDR3, as DNA: TGTGCCAGCACTCCCACTAGCGGGAGAACATACGAGCAGTACTTC. This sequence encodes CASTPTSGRTYEQYF.

The chain carries TRBV29-1 and TRBJ2-2, with D hard to call. This CDR3 is 13 amino acids long. Between the trimmed V and J ends, which lost 3 bases and 7 bases, there was a span of 12 bases. Germline V gives CDR1 SQVTM, CDR2 ANQGSEA. Here the CDR3 DNA reads TGCAGCGTTGAGGGTAGTTATGGCGGGGAGCTGTTTTTT. Its protein is CSVEGSYGGELFF.

A word on this clone: Only one base separates this from a far larger clonotype, so it likely reflects a read error. The chain is built from TRBV27 and TRBJ2-7, with D maybe TRBD2 (5 bases). The CDR3 loop spans 13 amino acids. V gave up 5 bases and J gave up 7 bases, with 15 bases separating them. The germline V gene encodes CDR1 MNHEY and CDR2 SMNVEV (reference sequence). The CDR3 spells CASSLRASREQYF. CDR3 DNA: TGTGCCAGCAGTCTACGGGCTAGCCGGGAGCAGTACTTC.

The chain recombines TRBV30 with TRBJ2-7; 7 positions agree with TRBD2. CDR1 GTSNPN and CDR2 SVGIG come from the germline V gene (reference sequence). The CDR3 spans 14 residues. Trimming removed 0 bases from V and 4 bases from J; junction bases left unmatched: 6. The CDR3 region is CAWSVWGRAYEQYF. CDR3 DNA: TGTGCCTGGAGTGTATGGGGGAGGGCTTACGAGCAGTACTTC.

About this clone: Other DNA sequences of this sample code for an identical CDR3. The chain employs TRBV29-1 and TRBJ2-5; possibly TRBD2 for D (6 bases). The CDR3 sequence is 13 residues long. Germline V gene sequence: CDR1 SQVTM, CDR2 ANQGSEA. Trimming took off 6 bases at V and 8 bases at J, with 19 bases between the two ends. The CDR3 sequence is CSVGSAGRDTQYF. The CDR3 DNA is TGCAGCGTGGGGTCGGCCGGGAGAGACACCCAGTACTTC.

This clone was seen repeatedly, ten times or more. The genes are TRBV6-6 and TRBJ2-4; perhaps TRBD1 as D (6 bases). The CDR3 contains 15 residues. Germline loops: CDR1 MNHNY, CDR2 SVGAGI (reference sequence). Trimming cost V 6 bases and J 2 bases, with 14 bases left between them. The CDR3 region is CASSTLGTTKNIQYF. CDR3 coding DNA: TGTGCCAGCAGCACCTTGGGGACAACCAAAAACATTCAGTACTTC.

V and J are TRBV4-3 and TRBJ2-7; 9 bases match TRBD1. The germline V gene encodes CDR1 LGHNA and CDR2 YSLEER. CDR3 length equals 15 residues. With 1 base clipped from V and 0 bases from J, the junction kept 1 base outside the gene matches. The CDR3 spells CASSQGTGASYEQYF. CDR3 nucleotide sequence: TGCGCCAGCAGCCAAGGGACAGGGGCCTCCTACGAGCAGTACTTC.

This clone was observed at least ten times. The gene calls are TRBV11-2 and TRBJ1-5; D uncertain. The CDR3 runs 17 residues. Germline V lookup: CDR1 SGHAT, CDR2 FQNNGV. Trimming shortened V by 0 bases and J by 0 bases, and 12 bases separated the two germline ends. CDR3 nucleotides: TGTGCCAGCAGCTTAGAAATGGCGGAGATTAGCAATCAGCCCCAGCATTTT. It is translated as CASSLEMAEISNQPQHF.

This clone was found many times. J is TRBJ1-5 and V is TRBV28, with 7 bases fitting TRBD1. The CDR3 has 14 amino acids. Germline V gives CDR1 MDHEN, CDR2 SYDVKM. With V trimmed by 8 bases and J by 3 bases, 7 bases remained unmatched. The CDR3, as DNA: TGTGCCAGCGGTTCACAGGGGCACAATCAGCCCCAGCATTTT. This gives the protein CASGSQGHNQPQHF.

On this clone: A much larger clone sits a single nucleotide away, making a read error possible. The CDR3 ends on some other residue instead of the conserved phenylalanine or tryptophan, so this is likely a read error. The chain combines TRBV7-6 with TRBJ2-3, with 8 bases fitting TRBD1. The CDR3 has 16 residues. V was pared by 2 bases and J by 5 bases, with 9 bases of the junction left unmatched. Per the germline V gene, CDR1 is SGHVS and CDR2 is FNYEAQ. The CDR3 nucleotides are TGTGCCAGCAGCTTATGGTCAGGGGGCTTTGTAGATACGCAGTATTCT. It translates to CASSLWSGGFVDTQYS.

A few counts support this clone. V and J are TRBV6-1 and TRBJ1-1; D is perhaps TRBD1 (6 bases). This CDR3 spans 13 amino acids. Germline CDR1 reads MNHNS; CDR2 reads SASEGT. The germline V and J ends were trimmed by 3 bases and 3 bases, with 8 bases remaining between them. This CDR3 reads CASSDRGDTEAFF. DNA of the CDR3: TGTGCCAGCAGTGACAGGGGAGACACTGAAGCTTTCTTT.

This clone was recorded at least ten times. This chain uses TRBV19 with TRBJ1-2, with no clear D. Germline CDR1 is LNHDA and CDR2 is SQIVND (reference sequence). The CDR3 sequence is 14 residues long. The V end lost 5 bases, the J end lost 1 base, and 11 bases lay between the germline ends. In DNA, the CDR3 is TGTGCCAGTAGTCCCCAACGGGGTAACTATGGCTACACCTTC. Translated, it gives CASSPQRGNYGYTF. The full variable domain, rest sourced from reference TRBV19 and TRBJ1-2, is DGGITQSPKYLFRKEGQNVTLSCEQNLNHDAMYWYRQDPGQGLRLIYYSQIVNDFQKGDIAEGYSVSREKKESFPLTVTSAQKNPTAFYLCASSPQRGNYGYTFGSGTRLTVV.

In this sample, this clone turned up a few times. The genes are TRBV9 and TRBJ1-2, with 9 bases fitting TRBD1. CDR3 length equals 14 residues. The V segment lost 4 bases and the J segment 8 bases; nucleotides outside the gene matches: 9. Germline CDR1 is SGDLS and CDR2 is YYNGEE. The CDR3 DNA reads as TGTGCCAGCAGCCCCGGGGACAGGGCTGAGGGCTACACCTTC. Translated, it gives CASSPGDRAEGYTF.

A note on this clone: With a much larger clone just one base away, this may be a read error. The CDR3 is CASSYPGRSNERFF. DNA of the CDR3: TGTGCCAGCAGTTACCCGGGCCGGTCCAATGAGCGGTTCTTC. The rearrangement joins TRBV6-6 to TRBJ2-1; D is ambiguous. Germline CDR1 reads MNHNY; CDR2 reads SVGAGI (reference sequence). There are 14 residues in the CDR3.